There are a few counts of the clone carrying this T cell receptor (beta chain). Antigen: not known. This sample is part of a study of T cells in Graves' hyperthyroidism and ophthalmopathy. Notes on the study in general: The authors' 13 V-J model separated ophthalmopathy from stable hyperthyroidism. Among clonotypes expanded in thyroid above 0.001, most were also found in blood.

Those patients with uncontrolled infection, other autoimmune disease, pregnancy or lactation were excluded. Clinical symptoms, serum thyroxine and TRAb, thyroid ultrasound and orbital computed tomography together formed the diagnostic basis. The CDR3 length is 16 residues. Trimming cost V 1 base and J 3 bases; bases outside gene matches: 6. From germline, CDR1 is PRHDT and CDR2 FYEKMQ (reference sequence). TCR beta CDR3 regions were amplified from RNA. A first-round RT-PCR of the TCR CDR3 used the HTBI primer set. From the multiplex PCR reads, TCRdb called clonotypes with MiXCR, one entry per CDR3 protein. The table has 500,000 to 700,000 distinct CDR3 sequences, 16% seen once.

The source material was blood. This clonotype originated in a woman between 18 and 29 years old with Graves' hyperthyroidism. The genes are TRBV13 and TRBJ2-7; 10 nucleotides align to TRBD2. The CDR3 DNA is TGTGCCAGCAGCTTAGTTTCTCTAGCGGGGGTCTACGAGCAGTACTTC. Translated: CASSLVSLAGVYEQYF.